The 28 T cell receptor beta chains given below trace back to one sample, sequenced in a study of blood T cell repertoires in COVID-19. Data came from immunoSEQ multiplex PCR; TCRdb stores just in-frame clones and leaves some out. The sample lists about 170,000 clones, over 65% seen once, with under 4.5% in the top ten. Input material: PBMCs or T cells enriched from blood (not recorded which). These receptors were obtained from a woman between 45 and 65 years old who had recovered from COVID-19.

The rearrangement uses TRBV24-1 and TRBJ1-2; no clear D. With 5 bases removed from V and 6 bases from J, the gap between germline ends came to 12 bases. Germline V gene data show CDR1 as KGHDR and CDR2 as SFDVKD. The CDR3 totals 13 residues. The CDR3 region has the DNA TGTGCCACCAGTGGTCGGGGAGGAGATGGCTACACCTTC. Translating gives CATSGRGGDGYTF.

This clone has just a few counts. The V gene is TRBV19, the J gene TRBJ2-3; 11 bases are shared with TRBD1. Germline CDR1 and CDR2: LNHDA and SQIVND (reference sequence). The CDR3 loop spans 14 amino acids. V dropped 6 bases and J dropped 7; count of bases not matched to a gene: 6. The CDR3 coding sequence is TGTGCCAGTAGGTCCGGGACAGGGGGTCATACGCAGTATTTT. It specifies CASRSGTGGHTQYF.

The chain joins TRBV28 to TRBJ1-1, with D perhaps TRBD1 (5 bases). V dropped 4 bases and J dropped 8 bases, with 17 bases sitting between them. This CDR3 region has 14 residues. Looked up from germline, CDR1 is MDHEN and CDR2 is SYDVKM. DNA for the CDR3: TGTGCCAGCAGTTCCAGGGCTCTGGGTAGCGAAGCTTTCTTT. As protein: CASSSRALGSEAFF.

V gene TRBV3-1 (or the pseudogene TRBV3-2) combines with J gene TRBJ1-1; possible D gene TRBD1, 6 bases. The germline V gene has CDR1 LGHDT and CDR2 YNNKEL (reference sequence). Trimming shortened V by 3 bases and J by 5 bases, and 10 bases separated the two germline ends. CDR3 length: 13 amino acids. CDR3: CASSQGAGTEAFF. The CDR3 coding sequence is TGTGCCAGCAGCCAGGGGGCCGGGACTGAAGCTTTCTTT.

V is TRBV6-5 and J is TRBJ1-2; D is undetermined. The CDR3 consists of 13 residues. Germline V gene data show CDR1 as MNHEY and CDR2 as SVGAGI. Trimming cost V 6 bases and J 6 bases, with 14 bases left between them. The CDR3 bases are TGTGCCAGCAGAACCACTTCCTTTAATGGCTACACCTTC. This gives the protein CASRTTSFNGYTF.

This clone showed up just once. This chain connects TRBV5-5 to TRBJ2-1; 10 bases are shared with TRBD2. This CDR3 has 16 residues. Per the germline V gene, CDR1 is SGHKS and CDR2 is YYEKEE (reference sequence). V gave up 4 bases and J gave up 8 bases; unmatched junction bases: 12. In nucleotides, the CDR3 is TGTGCCAGCAGCACCTACAGGGGACTAGCGACCGATGAGCAGTTCTTC. Amino acids: CASSTYRGLATDEQFF.

The CDR3 DNA is TGTGCCAGCAGCTTGAGGAGCGGGATTACGCTCACAGATACGCAGTATTTT. Translating gives CASSLRSGITLTDTQYF. The chain has TRBV5-6 and TRBJ2-3, with 7 bases aligning to TRBD2. Germline CDR1 and CDR2: SGHDT and YYEEEE. There are 17 residues in the CDR3. Trimming cost V 1 base and J 2 bases; bases outside gene matches: 10.

The chain joins TRBV18 to TRBJ1-4; D is ambiguous. CDR1 and CDR2 (germline): KGHSH, LQKENI. Trimming stripped 4 bases from V and 10 bases from J, with 19 bases between. CDR3 length equals 15 residues. DNA of the CDR3: TGTGCCAGCTCACGGCCCGGAGTGGCCGATGGAAAACTGTTTTTT. Translated: CASSRPGVADGKLFF.

V gene TRBV6-5 combines with J gene TRBJ2-1; TRBD2 is a possible D gene (6 bases). Germline lookup yields CDR1 MNHEY and CDR2 SVGAGI. The V end was cut by 0 bases, the J end by 5 bases, with 11 bases between. This CDR3 has 15 residues. CDR3 sequence: CASSYSGGVNNEQFF. CDR3 in DNA: TGTGCCAGCAGTTACTCGGGCGGGGTTAACAATGAGCAGTTCTTC.

The chain joins TRBV11-3 to TRBJ2-2; D perhaps matches TRBD1 (6 bases). Germline CDR1 SGHNT, CDR2 YENEEA. V lost 4 bases and J lost 6, with 12 bases in between. CDR3 length: 14 amino acids. CDR3 sequence reads: CASSYTGRAGELFF. The CDR3 region has the DNA TGTGCCAGCAGCTATACAGGGCGTGCCGGGGAGCTGTTTTTT.

The chain joins TRBV27 to TRBJ2-1; 9 bases agree with TRBD1. CDR1 is MNHEY, CDR2 SMNVEV, per germline (reference sequence). This CDR3 region has 14 residues. J gave up 7 bases and V 7 bases, and 8 bases lay outside the gene matches. This CDR3 is CASTESGTGNEQFF. In DNA, the CDR3 is TGTGCCAGCACCGAATCCGGGACAGGGAATGAGCAGTTCTTC.

The chain carries TRBV12-3 or TRBV12-4 and TRBJ2-7; 8 bases are a match to TRBD1. The CDR3 has 13 amino acids. Trimming took 4 bases from V and 7 from J; bases not matched to a gene: 6. This chain's CDR3 is CASSYQGAREQYV. The CDR3 DNA is TGTGCCAGCAGTTACCAGGGGGCTCGGGAGCAGTACGTC.

The gene calls are TRBV7-9 and TRBJ1-2; TRBD1 matches at 7 bases. Germline values: CDR1 SEHNR, CDR2 FQNEAQ (reference sequence). The V segment lost 5 bases and the J segment 4 bases; nucleotides outside the gene matches: 7. The CDR3 has 14 residues. The CDR3 spells CASSRRQGSYGYTF. Written as DNA, the CDR3 is TGTGCCAGCAGCCGTCGACAGGGCTCCTATGGCTACACCTTC. Together with reference TRBV7-9 and TRBJ1-2, the CDR3 gives the full variable domain: DTGVSQNPRHKITKRGQNVTFRCDPISEHNRLYWYRQTLGQGPEFLTYFQNEAQLEKSRLLSDRFSAERPKGSFSTLEIQRTEQGDSAMYLCASSRRQGSYGYTFGSGTRLTVV.

V is TRBV10-2 and J is TRBJ1-6; D unclear. Trimming removed 2 bases from V and 7 bases from J, with 6 bases in between. The germline gives CDR1 WSHSY, CDR2 SAAADI. There are 13 residues in the CDR3. Here the CDR3 reads CASSEPGNSPLHF. In DNA form, the CDR3 reads TGCGCCAGCAGTGAGCCGGGAAATTCACCCCTCCACTTT.

This chain links TRBV2 with TRBJ2-5, with 11 bases lining up with TRBD1. V lost 5 bases and J lost 4; bases outside the gene matches: 12. The germline V gene has CDR1 SNHLY and CDR2 FYNNEI. This CDR3 comprises 17 residues. This CDR3 is CASSLGTGGLLGETQYF. CDR3 bases: TGTGCCAGCAGTCTAGGGACAGGGGGGCTCTTGGGAGAGACCCAGTACTTC. The whole variable domain, filled in from reference TRBV2 and TRBJ2-5, reads EPEVTQTPSHQVTQMGQEVILRCVPISNHLYFYWYRQILGQKVEFLVSFYNNEISEKSEIFDDQFSVERPDGSNFTLKIRSTKLEDSAMYFCASSLGTGGLLGETQYFGPGTRLLVL.

The chain uses TRBV7-9 and TRBJ2-5; TRBD2 matches at 11 bases. CDR1 is SEHNR and CDR2 is FQNEAQ in the germline V gene (reference sequence). The CDR3 extends over 16 amino acids. V shed 5 bases and J 0 bases; nucleotides not matched to a gene: 5. CDR3 sequence (DNA): TGTGCCAGCAGCACCCGACTAGCGGGATACCAAGAGACCCAGTACTTC. This translates into CASSTRLAGYQETQYF.

V and J are TRBV11-3 and TRBJ2-6; maybe TRBD2 (6 bases). Germline CDR1 SGHNT, CDR2 YENEEA. The CDR3 has 18 residues. V gave up 5 bases and J gave up 0 bases, with 17 bases separating them. The chain's CDR3 is CASSPRRVGGSGANVLTF. DNA for the CDR3: TGTGCCAGCAGCCCTCGGAGGGTGGGGGGCTCTGGGGCCAACGTCCTGACTTTC.

As regards this clone: The DNA is left out, because the CDR3 cannot be placed on it with certainty; the CDR3 is given as TCRdb lists it. The chain is built from TRBV7-5 and TRBJ1-3; TRBD1 is the table's D call and was not checked against the DNA. TRBV7-5 is a known pseudogene. The CDR3 contains 15 residues when both ends are counted. CDR3 region: CASVGQGACGNTIYF.

The V call is TRBV10-3, the J call TRBJ2-5; D is ambiguous. Deletions cut 3 bases from V and 4 bases from J, with 15 bases between. The germline gives CDR1 ENHRY, CDR2 SYGVKD. There are 15 residues in the CDR3. The CDR3 sequence: CAISDPKETGETQYF. CDR3 coding DNA: TGTGCCATCAGTGACCCGAAGGAGACGGGAGAGACCCAGTACTTC.

The rearrangement links TRBV13 to TRBJ1-2; D perhaps matches TRBD1 (6 bases). V lost 4 bases to trimming and J lost 10 bases, with 10 bases between them. CDR1 is PRHDT and CDR2 is FYEKMQ in the germline V gene (reference sequence). The CDR3 runs to 11 residues. CDR3 DNA: TGTGCCAGCAGCTCAAGACAGGCCTACACCTTC. Translation: CASSSRQAYTF.

This rearrangement joins TRBV15 to TRBJ1-4; TRBD1 is a possible D gene (5 bases). Germline V CDR1 and CDR2: LNHNV, YYDKDF (reference sequence). V lost 9 bases and J lost 13, with 27 bases in between. CDR3 size: 15 residues. CDR3 residues: CATRLGRTLFEGLFF. As DNA, the CDR3 is TGTGCCACTCGTCTGGGGCGAACCTTGTTTGAAGGACTGTTTTTT. Full variable domain (rest looked up from reference TRBV15 and TRBJ1-4): DAMVIQNPRYQVTQFGKPVTLSCSQTLNHNVMYWYQQKSSQAPKLLFHYYDKDFNNEADTPDNFQSRRPNTSFCFLDIRSPGLGDTAMYLCATRLGRTLFEGLFFGSGTQLSVL.

This chain connects TRBV27 to TRBJ2-7; 9 nucleotides line up with TRBD1. V shed 6 bases, J shed 3 bases, and the junction held 9 bases outside the gene matches. CDR1 MNHEY and CDR2 SMNVEV come from the germline V gene (reference sequence). CDR3 length: 15 residues. This CDR3 is CASSPVQGAIYEQYV. The CDR3 region has the DNA TGTGCCAGCAGCCCGGTACAGGGGGCAATCTACGAGCAGTACGTC.

The V call is TRBV27, the J call TRBJ1-5, with TRBD1 matching 8 bases. The V gene end was trimmed by 0 bases and the J gene end by 6 bases; junction bases not matched to a gene: 4. The CDR3 is made up of 15 amino acids. From germline, CDR1 is MNHEY and CDR2 SMNVEV (reference sequence). CDR3 residues: CASSLSRTGGQPQHF. Written as DNA, the CDR3 is TGTGCCAGCAGTTTATCAAGAACAGGGGGTCAGCCCCAGCATTTT.

This clone was counted a single time. CDR3 loop: CASRSGISQYF. The CDR3 bases are TGTGCCAGCAGGAGCGGGATATCACAGTATTTT. The chain recombines TRBV6-5 with TRBJ2-3; 7 nucleotides match TRBD2. The CDR3 length is 11 residues. V trimming: 6 bases; J trimming: 12 bases; junction bases outside the gene matches: 6. CDR1 is MNHEY and CDR2 is SVGAGI in the germline V gene.

This sequence joins TRBV2 and TRBJ1-4; the D gene is possibly TRBD1 (6 bases). The CDR3 loop spans 15 amino acids. Germline V gives CDR1 SNHLY, CDR2 FYNNEI. Trimming left V 5 bases short and J 3 bases short, with 13 bases between. In DNA, the CDR3 is TGTGCCAGCAGTTTACAGGGTTTGCCTAATGAAAAACTGTTTTTT. Translated: CASSLQGLPNEKLFF.

This chain uses TRBV7-2 with TRBJ1-1; 10 bases match TRBD1. The ends lost 5 bases at V and 6 bases at J; junction bases unmatched: 3. Germline lookup yields CDR1 SGHTA and CDR2 FQGNSA. The CDR3 is made up of 13 amino acids. CDR3: CASSLGTGAEAFF. CDR3 sequence (DNA): TGTGCCAGCAGCCTTGGGACAGGGGCTGAAGCTTTCTTT.

This clone has just a few counts. The chain has TRBV6-5 and TRBJ1-6; TRBD1 aligns across 9 bases. CDR3 length: 13 amino acids. Per the germline V gene, CDR1 is MNHEY and CDR2 is SVGAGI. V lost 8 bases and J lost 9; bases outside the gene matches: 5. The CDR3 region has the DNA TGTGCCAGCTGGCGACAGGGGGGTTCACCCCTCCACTTT. Translating it yields CASWRQGGSPLHF.

CDR3 residues: CASSALDRSGNTIYF. DNA for the CDR3: TGTGCCAGCAGCGCGTTGGACAGGTCAGGAAACACCATATATTTT. This chain joins TRBV9 and TRBJ1-3, with TRBD1 matching over 7 bases. Germline V lookup: CDR1 SGDLS, CDR2 YYNGEE. The CDR3 is 15 residues long. Germline trimming cut 3 bases from V and 4 bases from J; bases unmatched to any gene: 7.